The 22 T cell receptor beta chains reported below all come from one sample, sequenced in a study of tumor-infiltrating lymphocytes in primary liver carcinoma. TCR beta cDNA came from roughly 450 ng total RNA, primed with a constant-region primer. The TCR beta library was amplified through three nested multiplex PCR rounds in a modified ARM-PCR procedure. Both of the initial two PCR rounds ran for nine to ten cycles and employed TRBV1-TRBV30 forward primers alongside a C-beta reverse primer. TCRdb reanalysed the multiplex PCR reads using MiXCR and keeps one entry per CDR3 protein. Of fewer than 350,000 distinct CDR3 sequences in the sample, roughly 61% were seen once. Germline DNA was also extracted, and blood RNA was taken from unsorted whole blood. Sequencing used peripheral blood. These receptors were obtained from a man aged 40-49 years with primary liver carcinoma and hepatitis B virus infection.

About this clonotype itself: Since a much larger clone is just one base distant, this may be a read error. Likely a read error: the CDR3 ends without its conserved phenylalanine or tryptophan. The chain combines TRBV4-3 with TRBJ1-1; a possible D gene is TRBD1 (5 bases). The CDR3 length is 12 residues. Trimming left V 4 bases short and J 10 bases short, with 13 bases between. Looked up from germline, CDR1 is LGHNA and CDR2 is YSLEER. The CDR3 DNA follows: TGCGCCAGCAGCCCAGGTGGGGGTCGAGCTTTCTCT. This sequence encodes CASSPGGGRAFS.

V and J are TRBV11-2 and TRBJ2-7, with D perhaps matching TRBD2 (6 bases). The CDR3 is 17 amino acids. Germline V gene data show CDR1 as SGHAT and CDR2 as FQNNGV. V lost 7 bases, J lost 6 bases, and 28 bases lay in between. CDR3 coding DNA: TGTGCCAGCACCCCCTCACTTCAAGGACTACCATCGAGCGAGCAGTACTTC. It yields the protein CASTPSLQGLPSSEQYF.

The chain combines TRBV5-6 with TRBJ1-4; TRBD1 agrees at 7 bases. Germline V gene lookup returns CDR1 SGHDT and CDR2 YYEEEE. Trimming removed 4 bases from V and 3 bases from J; junction bases left unmatched: 6. The CDR3 has 15 amino acids. Written as DNA, the CDR3 is TGTGCCAGCAGCACGGGACAGAGCTCTAATGAAAAACTGTTTTTT. Its protein product is CASSTGQSSNEKLFF.

This chain joins TRBV25-1 and TRBJ1-3, with a tentative D call TRBD1 (6 bases). The CDR3 is 15 amino acids. Germline CDR1 MGHDK, CDR2 SYGVNS. V was trimmed by 7 bases and J by 0 bases, leaving 13 bases between them. CDR3 in DNA: TGTGCCAGCATCGGACAGCTTGTCTCTGGAAACACCATATATTTT. The encoded protein is CASIGQLVSGNTIYF.

With regard to this clonotype: The conserved phenylalanine or tryptophan is not found at the CDR3 terminus, so this likely reflects a read error. The chain is built from TRBV4-2 and TRBJ2-7; 11 nucleotides match TRBD2. Per the germline V gene, CDR1 is LGHNA and CDR2 is YNFKEQ. Trimming removed 3 bases from V and 3 bases from J; junction bases left unmatched: 4. The CDR3 is 15 amino acids. DNA for the CDR3: TGTGCCAGCAGCCAGCGGGGACTAGCGGACTACGAGCAGTACTTA. This sequence encodes CASSQRGLADYEQYL.

As to this clonotype: Mismatch with germline at one junction end may stem from a read error. V gene TRBV4-1 combines with J gene TRBJ2-7, with TRBD2 identical over 8 bases. Germline CDR1 is MGHRA and CDR2 is YSYEKL. This CDR3 contains 17 residues. The CDR3: CASGQGIIGTSKDEQYF. The CDR3, as DNA: TGCGCCAGCGGCCAAGGGATCATCGGGACTAGTAAAGACGAGCAGTACTTC.

A remark on this clonotype: The junction departs from the called germline gene at one end, perhaps through a read error. The chain recombines TRBV6-1 with TRBJ2-2, with D possibly being TRBD1 or TRBD2 (5 bases each). This CDR3 comprises 16 residues. Germline CDR1 is MNHNS and CDR2 is SASEGT. For the CDR3, the DNA is TGTGCCAGCAGTGAAATTCAGGGCGCGAACATCGGGGAGCCGTTTTTT. Its protein is CASSEIQGANIGEPFF.

This clonotype was seen ten or more times. Since a much larger clone is just one base distant, this may be a read error. The chain couples TRBV11-2 to TRBJ2-5; 7 bases map to TRBD2. Germline V gene data show CDR1 as SGHAT and CDR2 as FQNNGV. The CDR3 is 14 residues long. The CDR3 nucleotides read TGTGCCAGCAGCCCCGGTGGGGGGGGAGAGGCCCAGTACTTC. Amino acids: CASSPGGGGEAQYF.

A word on this clonotype: A read error may produce the germline difference seen at one junction end. The J gene is TRBJ2-7, the V gene TRBV4-3; D is unclear. CDR3 length: 16 residues. The germline V gene has CDR1 LGHNA and CDR2 YSLEER. The CDR3 reads CASNQNLVGVRYEQYF. CDR3 coding DNA: TGCGCCAGCAACCAAAATCTAGTAGGCGTCCGCTACGAGCAGTACTTC.

Points on this clonotype: A junction end diverges from the germline sequence, so it may reflect a read error. The rearrangement joins TRBV6-2 or TRBV6-3 to TRBJ2-1; no clear D gene. Looked up from germline, CDR1 is MNHEY and CDR2 is SVGEGT. The CDR3 covers 13 residues. CDR3 amino acids: CTSLDQVYNEQFF. The CDR3, as DNA: TGTACCAGCTTGGACCAAGTCTACAATGAGCAGTTCTTC.

This clonotype was detected once. The genes are TRBV11-2 and TRBJ2-7; D unclear. This CDR3 has 15 amino acids. Trimming pared 10 bases from V and 5 bases from J, leaving 24 bases between. Germline lookup yields CDR1 SGHAT and CDR2 FQNNGV. The CDR3 here is CATSSNVLPRNEQYF. The CDR3 nucleotides are TGTGCCACCAGTTCCAACGTTCTCCCGAGGAACGAGCAGTACTTC.

Comment on this clonotype: Being one base from a much bigger clone, this may be a read error. The chain employs TRBV12-3 or TRBV12-4 and TRBJ2-5; 7 nucleotides match TRBD1. This CDR3 region has 15 residues. CDR3 DNA sequence: TGTGCCAGCAGTTTAGGGACAGGAGGTATGGAGACCCATTACTTC. Translated: CASSLGTGGMETHYF.

The CDR3 coding sequence is TGTGCCAGCTCTCGGCGGATACAAGAGACCCAGTACTTC. Its translation: CASSRRIQETQYF. The rearrangement links TRBV11-1 to TRBJ2-5; D is ambiguous. Germline V lookup: CDR1 SGHAT, CDR2 FQDESV (reference sequence). CDR3 length: 13 residues. Trimming removed 8 bases from V and 2 bases from J, with 12 bases in between.

This clonotype was picked up many times. This chain joins TRBV6-6 and TRBJ2-7, with D perhaps matching TRBD2 (5 bases). V was clipped by 7 bases and J by 0 bases, with 10 bases between them. CDR1 is MNHNY, CDR2 SVGAGI, per germline (reference sequence). CDR3 size: 13 residues. CDR3 sequence: CASTPGSSYEQYF. The CDR3 coding sequence is TGTGCCAGCACCCCGGGGAGCTCCTACGAGCAGTACTTC.

Comment on this clonotype: This may be a read error, as it is one base from a much larger clone. The chain is built from TRBV4-1 and TRBJ1-3; 10 bases agree with TRBD1. The CDR3 contains 17 residues. Germline lookup yields CDR1 MGHRA and CDR2 YSYEKL. V shed 1 base, J shed 3 bases, and the junction held 6 bases outside the gene matches. In DNA form, the CDR3 reads TGCGCCAGCAGCCAAGGTGGGACAGGGGCGAATGGAAACACCATATATTTT. It encodes CASSQGGTGANGNTIYF.

Turning to this clonotype: A junction end diverges from the germline sequence, so it may reflect a read error. V usage is TRBV4-3 and J usage is TRBJ1-4, with D perhaps matching TRBD1 (6 bases). Germline CDR1 reads LGHNA; CDR2 reads YSLEER. This CDR3 region has 16 residues. The CDR3 loop is CASSQISTGHNEKQFF. The CDR3 DNA reads as TGCGCCAGCAGCCAAATTAGTACAGGGCATAATGAAAAACAGTTTTTT.

As for this clonotype: Germline is not matched at one junction end, which may reflect a read error. The V and J genes are TRBV11-2 and TRBJ2-7, with 7 positions matching TRBD1. The CDR3 covers 15 residues. CDR1 SGHAT and CDR2 FQNNGV come from the germline V gene. The CDR3 bases are TGTGCCGGGAGCCTAAATCCGGGACAGTCCTACGAGCAGTGCTTC. Translating gives CAGSLNPGQSYEQCF. The variable domain in full, completed from reference TRBV11-2 and TRBJ2-7, reads EAGVAQSPRYKIIEKRQSVAFWCNPISGHATLYWYQQILGQGPKLLIQFQNNGVVDDSQLPKDRFSAERLKGVDSTLKIQPAKLEDSAVYLCAGSLNPGQSYEQCFGPGTRLTVT.

Notes on this clonotype: Sequence at one end of the junction differs from germline and may be a read error. This chain uses TRBV11-1 with TRBJ2-7; tentatively, D is TRBD1 or TRBD2 (6 bases each). The germline gives CDR1 SGHAT, CDR2 FQDESV (reference sequence). The CDR3 totals 16 residues. The CDR3 region has the DNA TGTGCCAACAGCTTAGGGGGGCACATTGTAAGGTACGAGCAGTACTTC. It codes for CANSLGGHIVRYEQYF.

This clonotype was picked up a small number of times. This sequence may be a read error, since a much larger clone differs from it by one base. The rearrangement uses TRBV6-2 or TRBV6-3 and TRBJ1-2; D ambiguous. The CDR3 totals 12 residues. Looked up from germline, CDR1 is MNHEY and CDR2 is SVGEGT. In nucleotides, the CDR3 is TGTACCAGCAGTTACGTTCGGGATGGCTACACCTTC. Protein: CTSSYVRDGYTF.

V usage is TRBV12-3 or TRBV12-4 and J usage is TRBJ2-7; 10 bases line up with TRBD1. Germline trimming cut 6 bases from V and 1 base from J; bases unmatched to any gene: 3. The CDR3 has 14 residues. Written as DNA, the CDR3 is TGTGCCAGCAGCCGGGACAGGGGTTCCTACGAGCAGTACTTC. It encodes CASSRDRGSYEQYF.

Remarks on this clonotype: One end of the junction varies from germline; a read error may be responsible. The V gene is TRBV5-4, the J gene TRBJ1-1; maybe TRBD1 (5 bases). Germline CDR1 is SGHNT and CDR2 is YYREEE (reference sequence). The CDR3 has 13 amino acids. CDR3 DNA sequence: TGTGCCAGCAGCCCCACGGGGCGCGCTGATGCTTTCTTT. Protein: CASSPTGRADAFF.

The rearrangement links TRBV6-5 to TRBJ2-1, with TRBD2 as a possible D gene (6 bases). This CDR3 comprises 12 residues. The V gene lost 2 bases and the J gene lost 15 bases, with 14 bases spanning the gap. Germline V gene sequence: CDR1 MNHEY, CDR2 SVGAGI. The CDR3 bases are TGTGCCAGCAGTTACGGTACGGGAGCGGCGTTCTTC. Translated: CASSYGTGAAFF.